This TCR beta chain was captured by sequencing in a study of T cells in Graves' hyperthyroidism and ophthalmopathy. Amplification of TCR beta CDR3 regions used RNA as the template. RT-PCR in the first round (using the HTBI primer set) targeted the TCR CDR3. One entry per CDR3 protein results from TCRdb running MiXCR on the multiplex PCR reads. The repertoire holds 500,000 or so distinct CDR3 sequences, with more than 15% as singletons. There are many counts of this clonotype. The germline gives CDR1 DFQATT, CDR2 SNEGSKA (reference sequence). The V end was cut by 3 bases, the J end by 8 bases, with 17 bases between. The CDR3 consists of 14 residues.

Material: blood. The sequence came from a woman between 18 and 29 years old with Graves' ophthalmopathy. V and J are TRBV20-1 and TRBJ2-1; the D is unclear. DNA of the CDR3: TGCAGTGCTAGGACCTCGCCTTTTGTGTATGAGCAGTTCTTC. Its protein is CSARTSPFVYEQFF.